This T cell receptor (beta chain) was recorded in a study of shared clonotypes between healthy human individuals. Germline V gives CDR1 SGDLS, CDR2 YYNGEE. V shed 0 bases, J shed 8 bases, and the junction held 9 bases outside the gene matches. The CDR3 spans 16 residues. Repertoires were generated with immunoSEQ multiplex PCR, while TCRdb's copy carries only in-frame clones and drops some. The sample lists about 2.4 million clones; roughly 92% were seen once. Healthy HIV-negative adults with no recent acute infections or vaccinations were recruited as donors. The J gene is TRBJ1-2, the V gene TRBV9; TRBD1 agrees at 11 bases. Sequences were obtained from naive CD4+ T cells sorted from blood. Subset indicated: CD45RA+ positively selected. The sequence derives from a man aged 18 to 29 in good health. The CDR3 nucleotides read TGTGCCAGCAGCGTAGCTACAGGACAGGGGGCGCGAGGCTACACCTTC. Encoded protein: CASSVATGQGARGYTF.